The present TCR beta chain was sequenced within a study of blood T cell repertoires in COVID-19. Study background: Samples taken during acute and convalescent COVID-19 were collected in the United States, Italy and Spain. The analysed material was cDNA or gDNA that came from T cells, B-cell-depleted T cells, or PBMCs.

This CDR3 spans 15 amino acids. Germline V CDR1 and CDR2: SEHNR, FQNEAQ (reference sequence). V gave up 5 bases and J gave up 8 bases; unmatched junction bases: 8. Per the original data handling: The authors estimated nucleated cell counts from reference gene primer amplification. TCRdb's table, derived via immunoSEQ multiplex PCR, lists solely in-frame clones and lacks some. V and J calls and clone size are copied from that table; D and trimming were computed from the DNA. This sample has approximately 150,000 clones; approximately 86% occur once, and the top ten carry 1.5% to 2%. The source of this sequence is a man in his 70s with acute or convalescent COVID-19. The genes are TRBV7-9 and TRBJ2-1; 11 nucleotides line up with TRBD2. Sequencing used peripheral blood. The CDR3 DNA reads as TGTGCCAGCAGCAATAGCGGGGGGGCCGGAGATGAGCAGTTCTTC. Protein product: CASSNSGGAGDEQFF.